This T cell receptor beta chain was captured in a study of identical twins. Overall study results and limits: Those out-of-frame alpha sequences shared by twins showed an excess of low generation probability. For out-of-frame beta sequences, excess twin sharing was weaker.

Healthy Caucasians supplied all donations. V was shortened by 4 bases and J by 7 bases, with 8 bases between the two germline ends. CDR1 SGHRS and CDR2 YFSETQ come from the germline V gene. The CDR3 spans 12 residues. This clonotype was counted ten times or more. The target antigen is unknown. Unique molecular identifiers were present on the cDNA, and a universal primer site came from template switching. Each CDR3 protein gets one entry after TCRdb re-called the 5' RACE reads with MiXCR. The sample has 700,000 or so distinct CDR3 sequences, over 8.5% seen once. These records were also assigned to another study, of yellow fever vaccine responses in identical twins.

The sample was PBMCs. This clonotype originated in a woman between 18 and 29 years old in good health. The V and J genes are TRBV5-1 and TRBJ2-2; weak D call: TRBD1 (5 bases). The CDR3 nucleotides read TGCGCCAGCAGCCAGACAGTCGGGGAGCTGTTTTTT. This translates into CASSQTVGELFF.